These 22 T cell receptor beta chains were sequenced from one sample in a study of cytomegalovirus exposure and HLA in healthy donors. The PCR ran on 60 Vbeta and 13 Jbeta primers. Only in-frame clones appear in the TCRdb table, and some are missing; sequencing was by immunoSEQ multiplex PCR. The sample records 170,000 or so clones, about 80% being singletons. Material: PBMCs. The source is a boy aged 5 to 17 in good health and CMV-seronegative.

The chain links TRBV30 to TRBJ2-5, with 10 bases matching TRBD1. TRBJ2-7 matches the DNA end more closely, so the J call is doubtful. Germline V CDR1 and CDR2: GTSNPN, SVGIG (reference sequence). The CDR3 runs 15 residues. The CDR3 protein is CAWSRGQGNSYEQYF. CDR3 nucleotides: TGTGCCTGGAGTAGGGGACAGGGGAACTCCTACGAGCAGTACTTC.

The rearrangement links TRBV7-9 to TRBJ2-4, with no clear D. This CDR3 comprises 16 residues. V shed 5 bases and J shed 0 bases, with 14 bases lying between them. CDR1 and CDR2 from the germline V gene are SEHNR and FQNEAQ (reference sequence). CDR3 sequence reads: CASSRSDRLAKNIQYF. The CDR3 nucleotides read TGTGCCAGCAGCCGGTCGGATCGACTAGCCAAAAACATTCAGTACTTC.

CDR3 sequence (DNA): TGCGCCAGCAGCCATAACTCACTAACTAATGAAAAACTGTTTTTT. It yields the protein CASSHNSLTNEKLFF. The chain combines TRBV4-3 with TRBJ1-4; D remains ambiguous. Trimming stripped 3 bases from V and 1 base from J, with 9 bases between. The germline V gene has CDR1 LGHNA and CDR2 YSLEER. CDR3 length: 15 amino acids.

The chain recombines TRBV5-6 with TRBJ2-1; D possibly corresponds to TRBD2 (5 bases). This CDR3 has 15 residues. The V and J ends lost 3 bases and 1 base respectively, with 11 bases between them. Germline V gives CDR1 SGHDT, CDR2 YYEEEE. The CDR3 region is CASSSIKRSYNEQFF. The CDR3 DNA is TGTGCCAGCAGCTCAATAAAGCGGTCCTACAATGAGCAGTTCTTC.

This rearrangement joins TRBV10-3 to TRBJ2-7, with 8 bases lining up with TRBD1. Germline-derived CDR1 and CDR2 are ENHRY and SYGVKD. The CDR3 length is 13 residues. Trimming removed 5 bases from V and 6 bases from J; junction bases left unmatched: 6. This chain's CDR3 is CAISTQGAREQYF. The CDR3 bases are TGTGCCATCAGTACTCAGGGGGCGCGCGAGCAGTACTTC.

This rearrangement joins TRBV6-1 to TRBJ2-1; D uncertain. Germline CDR1 and CDR2: MNHNS and SASEGT. The CDR3 extends over 15 amino acids. V was clipped by 1 base and J by 0 bases, with 7 bases between them. The CDR3 sequence: CASSEGLSSYNEQFF. The DNA of the CDR3 is TGTGCCAGCAGTGAAGGTCTAAGCTCCTACAATGAGCAGTTCTTC.

V usage is TRBV19 and J usage is TRBJ1-4; no definite D call. Trimming took 10 bases from V and 5 from J, leaving 17 bases between them. CDR1 LNHDA and CDR2 SQIVND come from the germline V gene (reference sequence). This CDR3 is built from 14 residues. The CDR3 sequence is CATGYGSSNEKLFF. The DNA for the CDR3 is TGTGCCACCGGATATGGTAGCTCGAATGAAAAACTGTTTTTT.

The chain combines TRBV2 with TRBJ2-7; TRBD2 agrees at 7 bases. Looked up from germline, CDR1 is SNHLY and CDR2 is FYNNEI. With V trimmed by 8 bases and J by 2 bases, 9 bases remained unmatched. CDR3 length: 14 residues. The CDR3 region has the DNA TGTGCCAGCGGGGGGAGGGACTACACCTACGAGCAGTACTTC. This gives the protein CASGGRDYTYEQYF.

This clone was seen a few times. The genes are TRBV19 and TRBJ1-4; D is perhaps TRBD1 (6 bases). V was trimmed by 11 bases and J by 4 bases, leaving 14 bases between them. Germline lookup yields CDR1 LNHDA and CDR2 SQIVND (reference sequence). CDR3 length equals 13 residues. The CDR3 region has the DNA TGTGCCGCCATGGACAGTGATAATGAAAAACTGTTTTTT. This sequence encodes CAAMDSDNEKLFF.

The V call is TRBV30, the J call TRBJ1-1; 8 bases align to TRBD1. Looked up from germline, CDR1 is GTSNPN and CDR2 is SVGIG (reference sequence). CDR3 size: 12 residues. Trimming cost V 0 bases and J 6 bases; bases outside gene matches: 0. The DNA for the CDR3 is TGTGCCTGGAGTGTGACAGGGGCTGAAGCTTTCTTT. Residues: CAWSVTGAEAFF.

The rearrangement uses TRBV11-2 and TRBJ2-5; 16 positions match TRBD2. V was pared by 5 bases and J by 4 bases, with 13 bases of the junction left unmatched. This CDR3 spans 19 amino acids. Germline V lookup: CDR1 SGHAT, CDR2 FQNNGV. CDR3 sequence (DNA): TGTGCCAGCAGCGTCAACCCGGGACTAGCGGGGGGGCGGGGAGAGACCCAGTACTTC. Translation: CASSVNPGLAGGRGETQYF.

The chain employs TRBV5-1 and TRBJ2-7; 7 bases line up with TRBD1. Germline trimming cut 1 base from V and 3 bases from J; bases unmatched to any gene: 4. CDR1 is SGHRS, CDR2 YFSETQ, per germline. The CDR3 loop spans 14 amino acids. The CDR3 loop is CASSLQGGYYEQYF. DNA for the CDR3: TGCGCCAGCAGCTTGCAAGGGGGCTACTACGAGCAGTACTTC.

CDR3 amino acids: CASSQTSSGNYEQYF. In DNA, the CDR3 is TGCGCCAGCAGCCAAACCTCTAGCGGAAACTACGAGCAGTACTTC. The chain couples TRBV4-1 to TRBJ2-7; 7 bases are a match to TRBD2. With 2 bases clipped from V and 3 bases from J, the junction kept 7 bases outside the gene matches. Per germline, CDR1 MGHRA and CDR2 YSYEKL. This CDR3 comprises 15 residues.

The rearrangement uses TRBV5-1 and TRBJ1-1, with D perhaps TRBD1 (5 bases). The ends were cut back, 0 bases at V and 3 bases at J, with 9 bases in the middle. The germline V gene encodes CDR1 SGHRS and CDR2 YFSETQ. The CDR3 covers 14 residues. CDR3 nucleotide sequence: TGCGCCAGCAGCTTGGTAGGGGCCGACACTGAAGCTTTCTTT. It encodes CASSLVGADTEAFF.

The chain carries TRBV6-5 and TRBJ2-1; 9 positions match TRBD1. Germline CDR1 reads MNHEY; CDR2 reads SVGAGI. Trimming took 5 bases from V and 10 from J; bases not matched to a gene: 9. The CDR3 is made up of 14 amino acids. CDR3 amino acids: CASSTVDRGVEQFF. As DNA, the CDR3 is TGTGCCAGCAGTACCGTGGACAGGGGCGTAGAGCAGTTCTTC.

The chain is built from TRBV4-2 and TRBJ1-2; 8 nucleotides align to TRBD1. The CDR3 is 15 residues long. V was pared by 4 bases and J by 7 bases, with 11 bases of the junction left unmatched. Germline V gene lookup returns CDR1 LGHNA and CDR2 YNFKEQ. This CDR3 is CASSLDRVGEGGYTF. Written as DNA, the CDR3 is TGTGCCAGCAGCCTGGACAGGGTTGGTGAGGGTGGCTACACCTTC.

This clone was observed once. The chain links TRBV10-3 to TRBJ2-5, with D possibly being TRBD1 (5 bases). The tail of the sequence fits TRBJ2-7 better, so the J call may be wrong. CDR3 size: 16 residues. The V gene's germline CDR1 is ENHRY and CDR2 SYGVKD. The chain's CDR3 is CAISESVRQGPHEQYF. The CDR3 DNA reads as TGTGCCATCAGTGAGTCGGTAAGGCAGGGTCCCCACGAGCAGTACTTC.

This clone was seen just once. The chain links TRBV30 to TRBJ1-5; no clear D. This CDR3 contains 14 residues. Germline values: CDR1 GTSNPN, CDR2 SVGIG (reference sequence). V was cut by 1 base and J by 0 bases, with 7 bases left in between. CDR3 in DNA: TGTGCCTGGAGTGGACTAAATAGCAATCAGCCCCAGCATTTT. Its protein is CAWSGLNSNQPQHF.

The chain recombines TRBV27 with TRBJ1-1, with a possible D match to TRBD1 (5 bases). The CDR3 has 18 residues. Trimming removed 0 bases at V and 6 bases at J, with 23 bases between. In germline, CDR1 is MNHEY, CDR2 SMNVEV (reference sequence). The CDR3: CASSLSITGARVGAEAFF. The CDR3 region has the DNA TGTGCCAGCAGTTTATCGATAACGGGAGCCAGGGTGGGAGCTGAAGCTTTCTTT.

This chain uses TRBV7-9 with TRBJ1-1, with D perhaps matching TRBD1 (6 bases). This CDR3 spans 16 amino acids. Germline V CDR1 and CDR2: SEHNR, FQNEAQ (reference sequence). The ends were cut back, 1 base at V and 11 bases at J, with 23 bases in the middle. This CDR3 is CASSLGNSRGGAGAFF. CDR3 nucleotide sequence: TGTGCCAGCAGCTTAGGCAATTCTCGGGGGGGCGCTGGGGCTTTCTTT.

In this sample, this clone turned up a few times. The chain recombines TRBV5-1 with TRBJ1-1, with 7 nucleotides matching TRBD1. Looked up from germline, CDR1 is SGHRS and CDR2 is YFSETQ. The CDR3 is made up of 15 amino acids. V was clipped by 2 bases and J by 6 bases; unmatched bases: 10. The CDR3 region is CASSFGLGQSAEAFF. CDR3 nucleotides: TGCGCCAGCAGCTTCGGACTGGGACAGAGCGCTGAAGCTTTCTTT.

CDR3 DNA: TGTGCCAGCAGGGGCGACAGATCCTACGAGCAGTACTTC. Encoded protein: CASRGDRSYEQYF. The chain joins TRBV27 to TRBJ2-7; a possible D gene is TRBD1 (5 bases). V gave up 6 bases and J gave up 1 base, with 10 bases separating them. This CDR3 has 13 amino acids. In germline, CDR1 is MNHEY, CDR2 SMNVEV (reference sequence).